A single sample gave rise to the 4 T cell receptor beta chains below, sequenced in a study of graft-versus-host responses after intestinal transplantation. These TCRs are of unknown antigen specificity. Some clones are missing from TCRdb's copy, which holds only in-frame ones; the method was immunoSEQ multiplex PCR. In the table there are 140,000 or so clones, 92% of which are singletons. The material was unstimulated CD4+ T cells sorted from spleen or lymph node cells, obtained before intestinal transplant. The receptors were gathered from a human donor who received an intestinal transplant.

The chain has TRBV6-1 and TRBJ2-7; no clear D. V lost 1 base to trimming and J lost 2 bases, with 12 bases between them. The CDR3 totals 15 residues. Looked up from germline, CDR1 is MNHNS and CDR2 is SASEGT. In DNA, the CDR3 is TGTGCCAGCAGTGAAGGGGCAAGGTATACCTACGAGCAGTACTTC. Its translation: CASSEGARYTYEQYF.

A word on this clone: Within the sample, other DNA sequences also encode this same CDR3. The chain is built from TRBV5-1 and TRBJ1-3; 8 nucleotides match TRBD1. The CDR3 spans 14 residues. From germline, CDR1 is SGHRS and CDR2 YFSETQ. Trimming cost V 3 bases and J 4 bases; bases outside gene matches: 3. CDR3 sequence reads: CASSSGQGGNTIYF. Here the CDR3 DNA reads TGCGCCAGCAGCTCCGGACAGGGCGGAAACACCATATATTTT.

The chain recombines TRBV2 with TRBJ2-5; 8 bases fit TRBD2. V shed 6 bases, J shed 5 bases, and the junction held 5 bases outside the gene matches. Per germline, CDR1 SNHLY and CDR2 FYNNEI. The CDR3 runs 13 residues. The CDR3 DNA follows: TGTGCCAGCAGGCCGGGGGGGGTTGAGACCCAGTACTTC. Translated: CASRPGGVETQYF.

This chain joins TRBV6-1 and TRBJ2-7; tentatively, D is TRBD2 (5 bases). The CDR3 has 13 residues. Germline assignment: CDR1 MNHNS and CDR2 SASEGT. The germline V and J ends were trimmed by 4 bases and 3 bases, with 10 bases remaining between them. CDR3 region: CASSVLEDYEQYF. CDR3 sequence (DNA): TGTGCCAGCAGTGTACTAGAAGACTACGAGCAGTACTTC.